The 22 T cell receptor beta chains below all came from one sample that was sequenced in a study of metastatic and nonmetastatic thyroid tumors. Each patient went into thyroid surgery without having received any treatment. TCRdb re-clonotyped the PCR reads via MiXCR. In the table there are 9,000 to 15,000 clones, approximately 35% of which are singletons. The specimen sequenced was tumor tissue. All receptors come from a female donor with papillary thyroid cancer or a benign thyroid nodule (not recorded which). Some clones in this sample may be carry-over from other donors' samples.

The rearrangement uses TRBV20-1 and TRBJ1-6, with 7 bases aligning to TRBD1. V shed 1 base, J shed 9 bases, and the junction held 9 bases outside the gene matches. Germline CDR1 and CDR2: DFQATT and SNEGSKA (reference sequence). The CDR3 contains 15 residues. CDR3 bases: TGCAGTGCTAGAGGCGTCCGGAACAGGGGTTCACCCCTCCACTTT. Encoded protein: CSARGVRNRGSPLHF.

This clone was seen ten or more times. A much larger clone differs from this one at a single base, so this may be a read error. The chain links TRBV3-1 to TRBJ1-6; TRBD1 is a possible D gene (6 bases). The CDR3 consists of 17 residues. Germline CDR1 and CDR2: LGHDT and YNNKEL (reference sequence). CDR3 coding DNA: TGTGCCAGCATCCAAGGTAGTGGGGGGCTGCGGTCGTCACCCCTCCACTTT. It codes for CASIQGSGGLRSSPLHF.

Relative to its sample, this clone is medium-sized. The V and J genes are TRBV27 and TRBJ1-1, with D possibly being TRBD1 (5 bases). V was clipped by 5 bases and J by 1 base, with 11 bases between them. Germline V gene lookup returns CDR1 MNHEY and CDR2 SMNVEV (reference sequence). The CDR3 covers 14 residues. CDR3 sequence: CASSPGLRNTEAFF. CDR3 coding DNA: TGTGCCAGCAGTCCGGGACTCCGGAACACTGAAGCTTTCTTT.

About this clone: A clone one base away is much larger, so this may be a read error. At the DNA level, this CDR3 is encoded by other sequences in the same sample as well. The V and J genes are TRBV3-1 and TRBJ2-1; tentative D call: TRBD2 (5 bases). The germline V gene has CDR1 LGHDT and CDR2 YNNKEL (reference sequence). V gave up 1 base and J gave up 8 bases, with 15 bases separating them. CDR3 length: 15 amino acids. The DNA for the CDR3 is TGTGCCAGCAGCCAAGGGACTCGAGCCAGACATGAGCAGTTCTTC. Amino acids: CASSQGTRARHEQFF.

The CDR3 nucleotides are TGTGCCATCAGTTTATCGGGTGAGGATCAGCCCCAGCATTTT. This gives the protein CAISLSGEDQPQHF. The gene calls are TRBV7-6 and TRBJ1-5; no reliable D call. Trimming left V 10 bases short and J 5 bases short, with 18 bases between. CDR3 length equals 14 residues. Germline V CDR1 and CDR2: SGHVS, FNYEAQ.

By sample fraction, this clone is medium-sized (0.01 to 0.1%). The DNA for the CDR3 is TGTGCCAGTAGTCGAGGGGGCCGCGGCGGGGAGCTGTTTTTT. This gives the protein CASSRGGRGGELFF. The rearrangement joins TRBV19 to TRBJ2-2, with 7 nucleotides matching TRBD1. J lost 7 bases, V lost 5 bases, and 7 bases had no gene match. This CDR3 comprises 14 residues. Germline CDR1 is LNHDA and CDR2 is SQIVND (reference sequence).

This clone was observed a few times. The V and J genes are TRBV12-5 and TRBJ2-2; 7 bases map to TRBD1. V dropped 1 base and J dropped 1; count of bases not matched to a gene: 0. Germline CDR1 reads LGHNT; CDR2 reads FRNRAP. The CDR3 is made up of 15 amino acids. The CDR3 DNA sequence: TGTGCTAGTGGTTTGGGACAGGGGAACACCGGGGAGCTGTTTTTT. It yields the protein CASGLGQGNTGELFF. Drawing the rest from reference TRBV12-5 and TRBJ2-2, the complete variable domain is DARVTQTPRHKVTEMGQEVTMRCQPILGHNTVFWYRQTMMQGLELLAYFRNRAPLDDSGMPKDRFSAEMPDATLATLKIQPSEPRDSAVYFCASGLGQGNTGELFFGEGSRLTVL.

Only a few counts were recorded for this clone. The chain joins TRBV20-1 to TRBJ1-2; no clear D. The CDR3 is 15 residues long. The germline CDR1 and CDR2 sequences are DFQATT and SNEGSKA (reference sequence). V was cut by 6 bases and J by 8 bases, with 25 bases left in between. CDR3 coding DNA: TGCAGTGCGGATGATGCGACAAAGCCCCATGAGGGCTACACCTTC. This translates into CSADDATKPHEGYTF.

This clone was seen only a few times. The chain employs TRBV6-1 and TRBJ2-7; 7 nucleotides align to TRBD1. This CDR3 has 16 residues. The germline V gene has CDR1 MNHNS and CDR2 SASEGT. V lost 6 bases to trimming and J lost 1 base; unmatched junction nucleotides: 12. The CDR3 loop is CASRSGTAQGSYEQYF. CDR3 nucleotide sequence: TGTGCCAGCAGATCCGGGACAGCCCAAGGGTCCTACGAGCAGTACTTC.

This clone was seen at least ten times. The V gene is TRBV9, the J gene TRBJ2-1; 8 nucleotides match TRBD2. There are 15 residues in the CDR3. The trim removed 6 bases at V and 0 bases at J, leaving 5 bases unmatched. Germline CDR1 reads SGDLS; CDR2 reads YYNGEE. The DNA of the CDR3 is TGTGCCAGCACCCTACTAGCGGACTCCTACAATGAGCAGTTCTTC. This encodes CASTLLADSYNEQFF.

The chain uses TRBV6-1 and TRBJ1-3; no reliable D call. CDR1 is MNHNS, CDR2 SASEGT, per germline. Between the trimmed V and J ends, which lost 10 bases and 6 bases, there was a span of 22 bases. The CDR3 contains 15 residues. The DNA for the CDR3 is TGTGCCAACAGCCTTGGGAAAGGCCGGCAAAACACCATATATTTT. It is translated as CANSLGKGRQNTIYF.

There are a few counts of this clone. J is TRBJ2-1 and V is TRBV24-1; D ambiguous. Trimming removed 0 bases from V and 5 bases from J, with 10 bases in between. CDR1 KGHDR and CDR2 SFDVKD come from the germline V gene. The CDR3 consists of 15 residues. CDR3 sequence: CATSDLGDDHNEQFF. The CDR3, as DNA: TGTGCCACCAGTGATTTGGGAGACGATCACAATGAGCAGTTCTTC.

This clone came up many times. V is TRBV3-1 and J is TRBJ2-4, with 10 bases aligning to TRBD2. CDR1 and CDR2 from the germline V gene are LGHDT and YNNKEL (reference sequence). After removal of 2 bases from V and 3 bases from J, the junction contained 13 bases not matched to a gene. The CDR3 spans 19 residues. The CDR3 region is CASSQFASGGMDGKNIQYF. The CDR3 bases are TGTGCCAGCAGCCAATTCGCTAGCGGGGGCATGGACGGCAAAAACATTCAGTACTTC.

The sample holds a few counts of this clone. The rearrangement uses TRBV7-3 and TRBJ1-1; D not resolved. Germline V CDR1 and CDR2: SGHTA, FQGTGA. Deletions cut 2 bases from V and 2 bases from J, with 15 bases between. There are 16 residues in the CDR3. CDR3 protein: CASSLFAPPVNTEAFF. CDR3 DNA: TGTGCCAGCAGCTTATTTGCCCCCCCAGTCAACACTGAAGCTTTCTTT. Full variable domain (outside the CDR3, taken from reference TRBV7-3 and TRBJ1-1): GAGVSQTPSNKVTEKGKYVELRCDPISGHTALYWYRQSLGQGPEFLIYFQGTGAADDSGLPNDRFFAVRPEGSVSTLKIQRTERGDSAVYLCASSLFAPPVNTEAFFGQGTRLTVV.

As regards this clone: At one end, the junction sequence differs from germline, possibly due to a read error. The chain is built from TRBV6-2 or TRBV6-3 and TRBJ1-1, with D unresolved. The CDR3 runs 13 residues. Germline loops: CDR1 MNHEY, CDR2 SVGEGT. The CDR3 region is CASSYPQNNEALF. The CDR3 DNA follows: TGTGCCAGCAGTTACCCCCAGAACAATGAAGCTTTATTT.

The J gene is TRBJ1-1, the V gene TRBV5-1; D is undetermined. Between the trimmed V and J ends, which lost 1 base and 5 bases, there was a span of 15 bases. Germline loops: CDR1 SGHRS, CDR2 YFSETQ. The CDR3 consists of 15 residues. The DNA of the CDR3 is TGCGCCAGCAGCTTGTTGGACCCAGAACTTACTGAAGCTTTCTTT. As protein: CASSLLDPELTEAFF.

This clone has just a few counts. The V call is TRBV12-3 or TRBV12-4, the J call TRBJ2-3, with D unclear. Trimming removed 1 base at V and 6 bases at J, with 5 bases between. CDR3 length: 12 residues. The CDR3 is CASSLGRDTQYF. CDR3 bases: TGTGCCAGCAGTTTAGGGCGGGATACGCAGTATTTT.

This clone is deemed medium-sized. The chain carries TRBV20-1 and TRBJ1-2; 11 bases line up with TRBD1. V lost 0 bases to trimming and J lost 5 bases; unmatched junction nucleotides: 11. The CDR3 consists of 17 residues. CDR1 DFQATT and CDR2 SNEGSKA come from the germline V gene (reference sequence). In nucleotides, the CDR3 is TGCAGTGCTAGAGATCAGGGGGACAGGGGGAAAGGATATGGCTACACCTTC. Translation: CSARDQGDRGKGYGYTF.

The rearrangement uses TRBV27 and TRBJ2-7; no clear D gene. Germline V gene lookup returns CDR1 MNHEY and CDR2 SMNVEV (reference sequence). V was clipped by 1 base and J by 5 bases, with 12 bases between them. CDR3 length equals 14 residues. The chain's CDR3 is CASSLWGSRDEQYF. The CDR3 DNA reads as TGTGCCAGCAGTTTATGGGGAAGTCGGGACGAGCAGTACTTC.

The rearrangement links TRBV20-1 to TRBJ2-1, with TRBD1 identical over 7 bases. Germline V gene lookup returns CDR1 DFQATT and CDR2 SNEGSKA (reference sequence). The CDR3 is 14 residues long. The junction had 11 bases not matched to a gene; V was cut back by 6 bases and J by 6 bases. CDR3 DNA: TGCAGTGCCGAGGACAGGATGGGTGCCAATGAGCAGTTCTTC. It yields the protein CSAEDRMGANEQFF.

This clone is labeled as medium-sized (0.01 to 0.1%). The DNA for the CDR3 is TGTGCCAGCAGCCACCGGATGAGCGGGGGTTTGGATGAGCAGTTCTTC. Protein product: CASSHRMSGGLDEQFF. This chain uses TRBV27 with TRBJ2-1, with 8 nucleotides matching TRBD2. The CDR3 totals 16 residues. J gave up 8 bases and V 6 bases, and 15 bases lay outside the gene matches. Germline V CDR1 and CDR2: MNHEY, SMNVEV (reference sequence).

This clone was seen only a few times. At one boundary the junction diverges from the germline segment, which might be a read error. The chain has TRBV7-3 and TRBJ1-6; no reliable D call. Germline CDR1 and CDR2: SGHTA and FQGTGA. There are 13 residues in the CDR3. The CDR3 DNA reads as TGTGCCAGCAGCTTAAACGTGTACACTGAATCTTTCTTT. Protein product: CASSLNVYTESFF.